This passage covers 10 T cell receptor beta chains from one sample sequenced in a study of T cell changes during pregnancy in multiple sclerosis. TCRdb's copy holds only in-frame clones and misses some; the assay was immunoSEQ multiplex PCR. The top ten hold around 0.4% of the sample, which has roughly 40,000 clones, roughly 90% seen once. The sequences come from CD4+ T cells from peripheral blood mononuclear cells, collected in the second trimester of pregnancy. All receptors come from a female donor with multiple sclerosis, enrolled in a pregnancy study.

This clone has only one observation. The V call is TRBV10-3, the J call TRBJ2-2; 7 bases line up with TRBD2. Per germline, CDR1 ENHRY and CDR2 SYGVKD. The CDR3 covers 15 residues. Germline trimming cut 10 bases from V and 6 bases from J; bases unmatched to any gene: 14. The CDR3 DNA reads as TGTGCCACCATGGGGGGACTAAGGGTTCCCGGGGAGCTGTTTTTT. Protein product: CATMGGLRVPGELFF.

V gene TRBV5-1 combines with J gene TRBJ1-1; D uncertain. V was cut by 2 bases and J by 3 bases, with 11 bases left in between. The CDR3 contains 14 residues. Germline CDR1 is SGHRS and CDR2 is YFSETQ. The CDR3 sequence is CASSLVRRDTEAFF. The CDR3 DNA follows: TGCGCCAGCAGCTTAGTGAGGAGAGACACTGAAGCTTTCTTT.

The gene calls are TRBV2 and TRBJ2-2; 12 nucleotides line up with TRBD2. J was trimmed by 2 bases and V by 6 bases; bases with no gene match: 7. Germline V CDR1 and CDR2: SNHLY, FYNNEI. This CDR3 has 17 amino acids. In DNA, the CDR3 is TGTGCCAGCAGGACCCCTAGCGGGGGGGTCAACACCGGGGAGCTGTTTTTT. Amino acid sequence: CASRTPSGGVNTGELFF.

The rearrangement uses TRBV5-1 and TRBJ1-5, with 7 bases lining up with TRBD1. The V segment lost 4 bases and the J segment 4 bases; nucleotides outside the gene matches: 11. The CDR3 runs to 16 residues. Germline assignment: CDR1 SGHRS and CDR2 YFSETQ. The CDR3 region is CASSVDGSGGNQPQHF. The CDR3 nucleotides are TGCGCCAGCAGCGTAGACGGTTCAGGGGGAAATCAGCCCCAGCATTTT.

This sequence joins TRBV19 and TRBJ2-7, with TRBD1 matching over 9 bases. This CDR3 has 15 residues. The V gene's germline CDR1 is LNHDA and CDR2 SQIVND (reference sequence). Unmatched junction bases numbered 8, after V lost 7 bases and J lost 1 base. For the CDR3, the DNA is TGTGCCAGTACCCCGGGACAGGGACTATCCTACGAGCAGTACTTC. Its translation: CASTPGQGLSYEQYF.

This chain links TRBV29-1 with TRBJ2-3; possible D gene TRBD2, 6 bases. The V gene's germline CDR1 is SQVTM and CDR2 ANQGSEA. Deletions cut 0 bases from V and 3 bases from J, with 16 bases between. The CDR3 contains 16 residues. As DNA, the CDR3 is TGCAGCGTTGAAGATCTACCCGGGAGCCCAACAGATACGCAGTATTTT. This sequence encodes CSVEDLPGSPTDTQYF.

The chain has TRBV19 and TRBJ2-7, with TRBD2 matching over 16 bases. The CDR3 runs to 18 residues. The V gene end was trimmed by 4 bases and the J gene end by 0 bases; junction bases not matched to a gene: 6. Germline V gene sequence: CDR1 LNHDA, CDR2 SQIVND (reference sequence). The CDR3 bases are TGTGCCAGTAGTACGGGACTAGCGGGAGGGATCGCCTCCTACGAGCAGTACTTC. Its translation: CASSTGLAGGIASYEQYF.

The genes are TRBV20-1 and TRBJ1-2; D gene unclear. Germline assignment: CDR1 DFQATT and CDR2 SNEGSKA (reference sequence). V lost 3 bases to trimming and J lost 7 bases, with 6 bases between them. The CDR3 runs 10 residues. This CDR3 reads CSASRGGYTF. The CDR3 DNA follows: TGCAGTGCTAGTCGGGGTGGCTACACCTTC.

This chain joins TRBV5-4 and TRBJ2-1; 8 positions agree with TRBD2. Germline V gene sequence: CDR1 SGHNT, CDR2 YYREEE (reference sequence). The CDR3 has 15 residues. The J segment lost 3 bases and the V segment lost 1 base, leaving 3 bases of the junction unmatched. The CDR3 reads CASSLSAGGYNEQFF. CDR3 DNA sequence: TGTGCCAGCAGCTTGTCGGCGGGGGGCTACAATGAGCAGTTCTTC.

The genes are TRBV18 and TRBJ1-2, with D unclear. Deletions cut 5 bases from V and 3 bases from J, with 7 bases between. The CDR3 runs to 12 residues. The V gene's germline CDR1 is KGHSH and CDR2 LQKENI. The CDR3 DNA follows: TGTGCCAGCTCATCGCAGGACTATGGCTACACCTTC. The encoded protein is CASSSQDYGYTF.